This entry lists 28 T cell receptor beta chains sequenced from one sample in a study of human T cells and chemical hapten exposure. The time point: patch test 3, about 24 weeks after DPC sensitization. The treatment was: therapeutic diphenylcyclopropenone sensitization with weekly scalp DPC. One entry per CDR3 protein, called by TCRdb with MiXCR from the RACE reads. The sample contains about 52,000 distinct CDR3 sequences, roughly a tenth of which appear only once. The sample in question was whole blood, obtained in connection with sensitization to the hapten diphenylcyclopropenone (DPC). These receptors were collected from a woman aged 40 to 50 with alopecia areata. Some clones in this sample may be carry-over from other donors' samples.

In its sample, this clonotype was seen a few times. The chain carries TRBV6-2 or TRBV6-3 and TRBJ2-2; TRBD1 agrees at 10 bases. Unmatched junction bases numbered 6, after V lost 6 bases and J lost 5 bases. The germline CDR1 and CDR2 sequences are MNHEY and SVGEGT. The CDR3 length is 15 residues. The CDR3 spells CASSSGTGETGELFF. The CDR3 DNA is TGTGCCAGCAGCTCCGGGACAGGGGAAACCGGGGAGCTGTTTTTT.

This clonotype was detected ten times or more. V usage is TRBV11-2 and J usage is TRBJ2-1; weak D call: TRBD2 (5 bases). The V and J ends lost 4 bases and 2 bases respectively, with 9 bases between them. CDR1 SGHAT and CDR2 FQNNGV come from the germline V gene. The CDR3 spans 14 residues. The CDR3 DNA follows: TGTGCCAGCAGCTCAGGACTGGCCTACAATGAGCAGTTCTTC. Its translation: CASSSGLAYNEQFF.

The rearrangement joins TRBV29-1 to TRBJ2-5; 13 bases map to TRBD2. The CDR3 contains 13 residues. J gave up 4 bases and V 8 bases, and 4 bases lay outside the gene matches. Germline V gene data show CDR1 as SQVTM and CDR2 as ANQGSEA. CDR3 loop: CSLRLAGGETQYF. CDR3 sequence (DNA): TGCAGCTTAAGACTAGCGGGGGGAGAGACCCAGTACTTC. Using reference TRBV29-1 and TRBJ2-5 for the parts outside the CDR3, the full variable domain is SAVISQKPSRDICQRGTSLTIQCQVDSQVTMMFWYRQQPGQSLTLIATANQGSEATYESGFVIDKFPISRPNLTFSTLTVSNMSPEDSSIYLCSLRLAGGETQYFGPGTRLLVL.

This clonotype was observed a handful of times. J is TRBJ2-4 and V is TRBV6-1, with D perhaps matching TRBD1 or TRBD2 (5 bases each). V was trimmed by 10 bases and J by 5 bases, leaving 15 bases between them. The CDR3 is 13 residues long. CDR1 MNHNS and CDR2 SASEGT come from the germline V gene. CDR3 sequence: CATKRGTENIQYF. CDR3 sequence (DNA): TGTGCCACCAAAAGAGGGACCGAAAACATTCAGTACTTC.

V gene TRBV28 combines with J gene TRBJ1-5, with 8 positions matching TRBD1. Germline V gene lookup returns CDR1 MDHEN and CDR2 SYDVKM. The junction had 6 bases not matched to a gene; V was cut back by 11 bases and J by 6 bases. The CDR3 extends over 12 amino acids. CDR3 amino acids: CAATGAGQPQHF. Written as DNA, the CDR3 is TGTGCCGCGACAGGGGCGGGTCAGCCCCAGCATTTT.

This clonotype appeared a few times. This chain joins TRBV6-6 and TRBJ2-5, with 9 bases identical to TRBD1. CDR3 length: 14 residues. CDR1 and CDR2 (germline): MNHNY, SVGAGI (reference sequence). The V and J ends lost 6 bases and 4 bases, in that order; junction bases with no gene match: 6. The CDR3 reads CASRLQGAGETQYF. The CDR3 coding sequence is TGTGCCAGCAGACTACAGGGGGCAGGAGAGACCCAGTACTTC.

This clonotype was counted only a few times. This rearrangement joins TRBV7-6 to TRBJ2-2, with TRBD2 as a possible D gene (5 bases). The CDR3 totals 16 residues. Deletions cut 0 bases from V and 1 base from J, with 9 bases between. Germline CDR1 and CDR2: SGHVS and FNYEAQ. The DNA of the CDR3 is TGTGCCAGCAGCTTAGCGCGAGCGGAGAACACCGGGGAGCTGTTTTTT. Its protein is CASSLARAENTGELFF.

This clonotype was detected a few times. The CDR3 sequence: CASSLEVWGTQLFF. In DNA form, the CDR3 reads TGTGCCAGCAGCTTAGAGGTCTGGGGCACCCAACTGTTTTTT. The chain employs TRBV7-2 and TRBJ1-4; tentative D call: TRBD1 (5 bases). The CDR3 is made up of 14 amino acids. Germline CDR1 is SGHTA and CDR2 is FQGNSA. V lost 1 base to trimming and J lost 12 bases, with 15 bases between them.

This clonotype has ten or more counts. The chain joins TRBV7-2 to TRBJ2-1; 8 bases map to TRBD2. The V gene's germline CDR1 is SGHTA and CDR2 FQGNSA. The CDR3 is 16 amino acids. V shed 5 bases, J shed 4 bases, and the junction held 10 bases outside the gene matches. CDR3 nucleotides: TGTGCCAGCAGCCTCGGACCTAGCGGGCGGTACAATGAGCAGTTCTTC. Protein product: CASSLGPSGRYNEQFF. Full variable domain (rest looked up from reference TRBV7-2 and TRBJ2-1): GAGVSQSPSNKVTEKGKDVELRCDPISGHTALYWYRQSLGQGLEFLIYFQGNSAPDKSGLPSDRFSAERTGGSVSTLTIQRTQQEDSAVYLCASSLGPSGRYNEQFFGPGTRLTVL.

This clonotype was seen a handful of times. The chain joins TRBV2 to TRBJ2-1; no clear D gene. Germline CDR1 reads SNHLY; CDR2 reads FYNNEI. The germline V and J ends were trimmed by 1 base and 9 bases, with 10 bases remaining between them. This CDR3 region has 13 residues. The CDR3 region is CASSEGVLGEQFF. DNA for the CDR3: TGTGCCAGCAGTGAAGGGGTATTGGGTGAGCAGTTCTTC. The variable domain in full, with the rest retrieved from reference TRBV2 and TRBJ2-1, is EPEVTQTPSHQVTQMGQEVILRCVPISNHLYFYWYRQILGQKVEFLVSFYNNEISEKSEIFDDQFSVERPDGSNFTLKIRSTKLEDSAMYFCASSEGVLGEQFFGPGTRLTVL.

The chain employs TRBV27 and TRBJ2-7; TRBD1 matches at 9 bases. After removal of 6 bases from V and 6 bases from J, the junction contained 9 bases not matched to a gene. CDR1 is MNHEY, CDR2 SMNVEV, per germline (reference sequence). This CDR3 has 14 amino acids. In nucleotides, the CDR3 is TGTGCCAGCAGCCCGGGACAGGGTGTCGGCGAGCAGTACTTC. It translates to CASSPGQGVGEQYF.

The V and J genes are TRBV6-5 and TRBJ1-2; maybe TRBD1 (6 bases). The V end was cut by 2 bases, the J end by 8 bases, with 12 bases between. Germline V CDR1 and CDR2: MNHEY, SVGAGI. The CDR3 is 13 amino acids. The CDR3 DNA is TGTGCCAGCAGTTACCAGGGGTCGGTCGGCTACACCTTC. This codes for CASSYQGSVGYTF.

V and J are TRBV7-2 and TRBJ1-5; D uncertain. The CDR3 contains 13 residues. Germline values: CDR1 SGHTA, CDR2 FQGNSA. Between the trimmed V and J ends, which lost 5 bases and 0 bases, there was a span of 5 bases. CDR3 bases: TGTGCCAGCAGCCCCAATAGCAATCAGCCCCAGCATTTT. Its translation: CASSPNSNQPQHF.

This clonotype was recorded many times. V usage is TRBV6-2 or TRBV6-3 and J usage is TRBJ2-1, with TRBD2 matching 12 bases. Germline V gene sequence: CDR1 MNHEY, CDR2 SVGEGT. The CDR3 is made up of 17 amino acids. The V and J ends lost 0 bases and 4 bases, in that order; junction bases with no gene match: 4. The CDR3 DNA is TGTGCCAGCAGTTACTCCGGACTAGCGGGGATATACAATGAGCAGTTCTTC. It translates to CASSYSGLAGIYNEQFF.

This clonotype was observed many times. This chain uses TRBV6-2 or TRBV6-3 with TRBJ1-1, with D unclear. CDR3 length: 15 amino acids. Trimming left V 6 bases short and J 1 base short, with 15 bases between. Germline CDR1 MNHEY, CDR2 SVGEGT. CDR3 nucleotide sequence: TGTGCCAGCAGCTATACGGCAGAGGGGAACACTGAAGCTTTCTTT. Translating it yields CASSYTAEGNTEAFF.

This clonotype was counted once. The chain recombines TRBV2 with TRBJ2-7; D possibly corresponds to TRBD2 (6 bases). The CDR3 contains 14 residues. V lost 6 bases, J lost 0 bases, and 12 bases lay in between. Per the germline V gene, CDR1 is SNHLY and CDR2 is FYNNEI. CDR3 sequence: CASSLAESSYEQYF. CDR3 nucleotide sequence: TGTGCCAGCAGCTTAGCGGAGAGCTCCTACGAGCAGTACTTC.

This clonotype appeared a few times. The chain couples TRBV6-5 to TRBJ2-3; 12 positions match TRBD1. This CDR3 comprises 18 residues. The V gene end was trimmed by 4 bases and the J gene end by 1 base; junction bases not matched to a gene: 9. The germline CDR1 and CDR2 sequences are MNHEY and SVGAGI. The chain's CDR3 is CASSSRGQGASGTDTQYF. The CDR3 bases are TGTGCCAGCAGTTCCCGGGGACAGGGGGCTTCGGGCACAGATACGCAGTATTTT.

As to this clonotype: A read error is possible here, since a much larger clone lies one base away. The chain joins TRBV7-2 to TRBJ2-5, with D possibly TRBD2 on 5 matching bases. The CDR3 is 14 amino acids. Per germline, CDR1 SGHTA and CDR2 FQGNSA. CDR3 in amino acids: CANSLALERETQYF. CDR3 bases: TGTGCCAACAGCTTAGCGCTAGAAAGGGAGACCCAGTACTTC.

Ten or more counts support this clonotype. This chain links TRBV2 with TRBJ2-2; D gene ambiguous. Per the germline V gene, CDR1 is SNHLY and CDR2 is FYNNEI. V was shortened by 5 bases and J by 6 bases, with 10 bases between the two germline ends. There are 13 residues in the CDR3. The CDR3 DNA reads TGTGCCAGCAGTCAGTATGGGGCCGGGGAGCTGTTTTTT. Amino acids: CASSQYGAGELFF.

This clonotype was observed once. This chain links TRBV6-5 with TRBJ1-1; 7 nucleotides agree with TRBD1. The V and J ends lost 6 bases and 4 bases, in that order; junction bases with no gene match: 8. The CDR3 is 14 residues long. Per germline, CDR1 MNHEY and CDR2 SVGAGI. The CDR3 region has the DNA TGTGCCAGCAGGACTGGACAGGCGAGCACTGAAGCTTTCTTT. Translating gives CASRTGQASTEAFF.

V and J are TRBV12-2 and TRBJ1-2. TRBV12-2 is assigned pseudogene status. This CDR3 spans 13 amino acids. CDR3 sequence reads: CASRLEACYGYTF. CDR3 DNA sequence: TGTGCAAGTCGCCTGGAGGCCTGCTATGGCTACACCTTC.

The chain carries TRBV6-2 or TRBV6-3 and TRBJ1-1; the D gene is possibly TRBD1 (6 bases). This CDR3 is 12 amino acids long. CDR1 MNHEY and CDR2 SVGEGT come from the germline V gene. Trimming cost V 6 bases and J 8 bases, with 13 bases left between them. CDR3 bases: TGTGCCAGCAGCCCCTGGACAGCCGAAGCTTTCTTT. Amino acids: CASSPWTAEAFF.

At least ten counts were recorded for this clonotype. J is TRBJ2-7 and V is TRBV7-7, with D maybe TRBD1 (6 bases). The CDR3 runs 18 residues. Germline CDR1 SSHAT, CDR2 FNYEAQ (reference sequence). With 3 bases removed from V and 2 bases from J, the gap between germline ends came to 23 bases. CDR3 residues: CASSFFSYHRDTAYEQYF. Written as DNA, the CDR3 is TGTGCCAGCAGCTTCTTTAGTTACCACCGGGACACAGCCTACGAGCAGTACTTC.

This clonotype has more than one count but fewer than ten. The chain carries TRBV6-1 and TRBJ1-5; no definite D call. V was pared by 0 bases and J by 2 bases, with 11 bases between. This CDR3 spans 16 amino acids. CDR1 MNHNS and CDR2 SASEGT come from the germline V gene. CDR3 nucleotide sequence: TGTGCCAGCAGTGAAGCGGTCCCGGTGGGCAATCAGCCCCAGCATTTT. Protein: CASSEAVPVGNQPQHF.

This clonotype occurred a few times. The chain joins TRBV5-1 to TRBJ2-5; possibly TRBD1 or TRBD2 for D (5 bases each). Looked up from germline, CDR1 is SGHRS and CDR2 is YFSETQ. The CDR3 is 15 amino acids. V lost 4 bases, J lost 4 bases, and 17 bases lay in between. The chain's CDR3 is CASSTGPLIGETQYF. CDR3 coding DNA: TGCGCCAGCAGCACGGGACCCCTAATCGGAGAGACCCAGTACTTC.

The chain uses TRBV11-2 and TRBJ1-1; unclear D gene. Per germline, CDR1 SGHAT and CDR2 FQNNGV. The V end lost 5 bases, the J end lost 4 bases, and 14 bases lay between the germline ends. The CDR3 has 14 amino acids. This CDR3 is CASSLLPTLTEAFF. DNA of the CDR3: TGTGCCAGCAGCCTGCTACCGACTCTCACTGAAGCTTTCTTT. The full variable domain, with the rest looked up from reference TRBV11-2 and TRBJ1-1, is EAGVAQSPRYKIIEKRQSVAFWCNPISGHATLYWYQQILGQGPKLLIQFQNNGVVDDSQLPKDRFSAERLKGVDSTLKIQPAKLEDSAVYLCASSLLPTLTEAFFGQGTRLTVV.

The J gene is TRBJ2-7, the V gene TRBV5-1; no definite D call. Trimming removed 0 bases at V and 2 bases at J, with 18 bases between. This CDR3 spans 17 amino acids. Germline assignment: CDR1 SGHRS and CDR2 YFSETQ. CDR3 DNA sequence: TGCGCCAGCAGCTTGGCCTATTCCGCCACAACCCCCTACGAGCAGTACTTC. Translated: CASSLAYSATTPYEQYF.

The chain combines TRBV2 with TRBJ2-5; TRBD1 matches 8 bases. V lost 6 bases, J lost 4 bases, and 7 bases stayed unmatched. The CDR3 is made up of 14 amino acids. CDR1 and CDR2 (germline): SNHLY, FYNNEI. The CDR3 spells CASSRTGYSETQYF. The CDR3 DNA follows: TGTGCCAGCAGCCGGACAGGGTATTCAGAGACCCAGTACTTC.